Shown below are 23 T cell receptor beta chains from a single sample sequenced in a study of T cell responses to AZD1222 COVID-19 vaccine. Data came from immunoSEQ multiplex PCR; TCRdb stores just in-frame clones and leaves some out. The sample lists approximately 170,000 clones; 80% to 95% were seen once. The source was peripheral blood, collected on day 0 of AZD1222 vaccination. Receptors originate from an adult in good health.

J is TRBJ2-3 and V is TRBV2; perhaps TRBD2 as D (5 bases). Looked up from germline, CDR1 is SNHLY and CDR2 is FYNNEI. With 4 bases removed from V and 4 bases from J, the gap between germline ends came to 9 bases. This CDR3 comprises 13 residues. The CDR3 coding sequence is TGTGCCAGCAGTGTACTAGAGCCAGATACGCAGTATTTT. Residues: CASSVLEPDTQYF.

The V and J genes are TRBV19 and TRBJ1-1; possible D gene TRBD1, 6 bases. V gave up 5 bases and J gave up 1 base, with 14 bases separating them. The germline V gene encodes CDR1 LNHDA and CDR2 SQIVND (reference sequence). This CDR3 is built from 15 residues. The CDR3 coding sequence is TGTGCCAGTAGTGGACCGGGACAACCGAACACTGAAGCTTTCTTT. Protein product: CASSGPGQPNTEAFF.

This clone has only one observation. The chain uses TRBV5-4 and TRBJ1-2; D perhaps matches TRBD1 (5 bases). There are 14 residues in the CDR3. CDR1 SGHNT and CDR2 YYREEE come from the germline V gene (reference sequence). The V end lost 0 bases, the J end lost 2 bases, and 8 bases lay between the germline ends. Here the CDR3 DNA reads TGTGCCAGCAGCTTGGAAGCAGGGAACTATGGCTACACCTTC. Protein sequence: CASSLEAGNYGYTF.

The J gene is TRBJ1-2, the V gene TRBV10-3; 8 bases line up with TRBD1. The V and J ends lost 3 bases and 2 bases, in that order; junction bases with no gene match: 2. From germline, CDR1 is ENHRY and CDR2 SYGVKD. This CDR3 spans 14 amino acids. CDR3 nucleotides: TGTGCCATCAGTGACCCAGGGGGCAACTATGGCTACACCTTC. Amino acids: CAISDPGGNYGYTF.

The chain has TRBV18 and TRBJ1-5; no firm D call. CDR3 length equals 14 residues. V was trimmed by 5 bases and J by 1 base, leaving 9 bases between them. Germline V lookup: CDR1 KGHSH, CDR2 LQKENI. The CDR3 sequence is CASSTRESNQPQHF. The CDR3 DNA reads as TGTGCCAGCTCAACAAGGGAGAGCAATCAGCCCCAGCATTTT.

J is TRBJ1-4 and V is TRBV5-4; D perhaps matches TRBD1 (5 bases). The CDR3 has 13 residues. V gave up 4 bases and J gave up 5 bases, with 9 bases separating them. Germline V CDR1 and CDR2: SGHNT, YYREEE (reference sequence). CDR3 loop: CASSPGGNEKLFF. The CDR3 DNA reads TGTGCCAGCAGCCCGGGGGGAAATGAAAAACTGTTTTTT. Complete variable domain (other parts from reference TRBV5-4 and TRBJ1-4): ETGVTQSPTHLIKTRGQQVTLRCSSQSGHNTVSWYQQALGQGPQFIFQYYREEENGRGNFPPRFSGLQFPNYSSELNVNALELDDSALYLCASSPGGNEKLFFGSGTQLSVL.

This clone was counted only a few times. The chain links TRBV30 to TRBJ2-3, with TRBD1 identical over 10 bases. CDR1 and CDR2 (germline): GTSNPN, SVGIG (reference sequence). CDR3 length: 12 residues. Trimming removed 2 bases from V and 9 bases from J; junction bases left unmatched: 2. The DNA for the CDR3 is TGTGCCTGGAGTCCGGGACAGGGGACGCAGTATTTT. Translating it yields CAWSPGQGTQYF.

The J gene is TRBJ1-1, the V gene TRBV7-8; weak D call: TRBD1 (6 bases). V was clipped by 2 bases and J by 3 bases, with 22 bases between them. The CDR3 consists of 18 residues. CDR1 and CDR2 from the germline V gene are SGHVS and FQNEAQ. CDR3 loop: CASSLPPGRGTQHTEAFF. In DNA, the CDR3 is TGTGCCAGCAGCTTACCCCCTGGAAGGGGGACCCAGCACACTGAAGCTTTCTTT.

CDR3 region: CASSFLAYEQYF. CDR3 coding DNA: TGTGCCAGCAGCTTCCTAGCGTACGAGCAGTACTTC. The chain is built from TRBV5-6 and TRBJ2-7; possible D gene TRBD2, 6 bases. Germline values: CDR1 SGHDT, CDR2 YYEEEE. V lost 2 bases, J lost 4 bases, and 7 bases lay in between. This CDR3 is 12 amino acids long.

This chain links TRBV6-5 with TRBJ2-7; D is ambiguous. The CDR3 contains 14 residues. V was shortened by 3 bases and J by 5 bases, with 14 bases between the two germline ends. Germline CDR1 and CDR2: MNHEY and SVGAGI. CDR3 nucleotides: TGTGCCAGCAGTTATGCGTTGGGTTGGGACGAGCAGTACTTC. It translates to CASSYALGWDEQYF.

The genes are TRBV6-1 and TRBJ1-5; D is unclear. V was clipped by 1 base and J by 0 bases, with 7 bases between them. The CDR3 extends over 15 amino acids. Per germline, CDR1 MNHNS and CDR2 SASEGT. The CDR3 spells CASSEGDYSNQPQHF. The DNA of the CDR3 is TGTGCCAGCAGTGAAGGAGATTATAGCAATCAGCCCCAGCATTTT.

V and J are TRBV9 and TRBJ2-2; no firm D call. The CDR3 has 12 amino acids. Trimming pared 0 bases from V and 7 bases from J, leaving 4 bases between. Germline loops: CDR1 SGDLS, CDR2 YYNGEE. CDR3 bases: TGTGCCAGCAGCGTAGTTTTCGGGGAGCTGTTTTTT. Translation: CASSVVFGELFF.

V usage is TRBV7-3 and J usage is TRBJ2-1, with D perhaps TRBD1 (6 bases). V lost 4 bases, J lost 6 bases, and 13 bases lay in between. This CDR3 contains 14 residues. Per the germline V gene, CDR1 is SGHTA and CDR2 is FQGTGA. As DNA, the CDR3 is TGTGCCAGCAGCTCCGGGACAAGCCTCAATGAGCAGTTCTTC. It specifies CASSSGTSLNEQFF.

V is TRBV7-9 and J is TRBJ1-4; 9 bases are a match to TRBD1. Losses at the gene ends were 6 bases for V and 7 bases for J; bases not matched to a gene: 6. CDR1 and CDR2 from the germline V gene are SEHNR and FQNEAQ (reference sequence). The CDR3 loop spans 14 amino acids. Here the CDR3 DNA reads TGTGCCAGCAGAGACAGGGGGGCCGGTGAAAAACTGTTTTTT. Its translation: CASRDRGAGEKLFF. Full variable domain (rest looked up from reference TRBV7-9 and TRBJ1-4): DTGVSQNPRHKITKRGQNVTFRCDPISEHNRLYWYRQTLGQGPEFLTYFQNEAQLEKSRLLSDRFSAERPKGSFSTLEIQRTEQGDSAMYLCASRDRGAGEKLFFGSGTQLSVL.

The chain is built from TRBV7-9 and TRBJ2-7, with D possibly being TRBD2 (5 bases). CDR3 length: 15 amino acids. CDR1 is SEHNR and CDR2 is FQNEAQ in the germline V gene (reference sequence). The V end was cut by 5 bases, the J end by 4 bases, with 18 bases between. The CDR3 DNA is TGTGCCAGCAGCCGGTCGTTTTCGGGGTCTTACGAGCAGTACTTC. Translating gives CASSRSFSGSYEQYF.

In the case of this clone: Additional DNA sequences in this sample encode the identical CDR3. The chain employs TRBV7-2 and TRBJ1-2, with D uncertain. V lost 1 base to trimming and J lost 2 bases, with 5 bases between them. Germline CDR1 is SGHTA and CDR2 is FQGNSA. There are 13 residues in the CDR3. CDR3 in DNA: TGTGCCAGCAGCTTAGGCAGGAACTATGGCTACACCTTC. The encoded protein is CASSLGRNYGYTF.

The chain joins TRBV19 to TRBJ2-1, with 10 bases matching TRBD1. V lost 9 bases and J lost 1; bases outside the gene matches: 6. This CDR3 is built from 15 residues. The germline V gene has CDR1 LNHDA and CDR2 SQIVND (reference sequence). The CDR3 DNA sequence: TGTGCCAGCAGGGGGGGACAGGGGTCCTACAATGAGCAGTTCTTC. The encoded protein is CASRGGQGSYNEQFF.

The chain joins TRBV6-5 to TRBJ1-1, with TRBD1 as a possible D gene (6 bases). Trimming removed 6 bases from V and 0 bases from J, with 14 bases in between. CDR3 length: 15 amino acids. Germline assignment: CDR1 MNHEY and CDR2 SVGAGI. CDR3: CASRRSGTMNTEAFF. CDR3 sequence (DNA): TGTGCCAGCAGGCGTTCCGGGACAATGAACACTGAAGCTTTCTTT.

This chain connects TRBV29-1 to TRBJ2-5, with 7 bases lining up with TRBD1. Germline CDR1 reads SQVTM; CDR2 reads ANQGSEA. The CDR3 totals 14 residues. Losses at the gene ends were 6 bases for V and 4 bases for J; bases not matched to a gene: 11. Here the CDR3 reads CSVRHSTGRETQYF. The CDR3 nucleotides read TGCAGCGTCCGACACTCGACAGGGAGAGAGACCCAGTACTTC.

The chain links TRBV29-1 to TRBJ2-3; D possibly uses TRBD1 or TRBD2 (6 bases each). V lost 4 bases to trimming and J lost 4 bases, with 21 bases between them. This CDR3 spans 16 amino acids. Germline CDR1 is SQVTM and CDR2 is ANQGSEA. In DNA, the CDR3 is TGCAGCGTTGTTTTTTCAGGGGACTTCGGGGCAGATACGCAGTATTTT. Amino acid sequence: CSVVFSGDFGADTQYF.

Only one count was recorded for this clone. The V gene is TRBV18, the J gene TRBJ2-7; D is possibly TRBD1 (6 bases). The CDR3 extends over 15 amino acids. Germline CDR1 KGHSH, CDR2 LQKENI. Trimming removed 6 bases at V and 3 bases at J, with 18 bases between. CDR3 sequence: CASSPRGGRGYEQYF. The DNA of the CDR3 is TGTGCCAGCTCGCCTCGAGGGGGTCGCGGCTACGAGCAGTACTTC.

V is TRBV7-8 and J is TRBJ2-2; D remains ambiguous. Trimming stripped 5 bases from V and 1 base from J, with 11 bases between. The CDR3 has 15 residues. The germline gives CDR1 SGHVS, CDR2 FQNEAQ. The CDR3 is CASSPRLGNTGELFF. CDR3 sequence (DNA): TGTGCCAGCAGCCCCCGACTGGGGAACACCGGGGAGCTGTTTTTT.

The chain has TRBV27 and TRBJ2-1, with D tentatively TRBD1 (6 bases). Trimming removed 8 bases at V and 3 bases at J, with 11 bases between. Per the germline V gene, CDR1 is MNHEY and CDR2 is SMNVEV (reference sequence). The CDR3 runs 13 residues. As DNA, the CDR3 is TGTGCCAGCGGAAAGACAGGCTACAATGAGCAGTTCTTC. It encodes CASGKTGYNEQFF.